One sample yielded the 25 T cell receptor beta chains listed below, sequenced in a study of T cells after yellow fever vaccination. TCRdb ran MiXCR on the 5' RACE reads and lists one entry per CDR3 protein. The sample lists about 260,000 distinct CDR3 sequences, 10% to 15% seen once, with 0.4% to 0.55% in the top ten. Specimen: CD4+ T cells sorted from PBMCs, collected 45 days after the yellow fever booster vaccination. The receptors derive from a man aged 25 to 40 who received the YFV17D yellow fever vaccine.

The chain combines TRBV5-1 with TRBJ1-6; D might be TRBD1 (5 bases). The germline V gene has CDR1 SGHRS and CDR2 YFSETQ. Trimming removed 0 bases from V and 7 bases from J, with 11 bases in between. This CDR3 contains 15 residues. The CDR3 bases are TGCGCCAGCAGCTTGGGAGGGACGGAGAATTCACCCCTCCACTTT. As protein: CASSLGGTENSPLHF. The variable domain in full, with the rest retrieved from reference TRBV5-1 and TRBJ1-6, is KAGVTQTPRYLIKTRGQQVTLSCSPISGHRSVSWYQQTPGQGLQFLFEYFSETQRNKGNFPGRFSGRQFSNSRSEMNVSTLELGDSALYLCASSLGGTENSPLHFGNGTRLTVT.

CDR3 nucleotide sequence: TGCAGTGCTCCCCCCGGGACAGGGGGATATGGTCAGCCCCAGCATTTT. Encoded protein: CSAPPGTGGYGQPQHF. The gene calls are TRBV20-1 and TRBJ1-5; 11 bases align to TRBD1. This CDR3 contains 16 residues. Germline V lookup: CDR1 DFQATT, CDR2 SNEGSKA (reference sequence). Trimming at V came to 5 bases and at J to 6 bases, leaving 12 bases not matched to a gene.

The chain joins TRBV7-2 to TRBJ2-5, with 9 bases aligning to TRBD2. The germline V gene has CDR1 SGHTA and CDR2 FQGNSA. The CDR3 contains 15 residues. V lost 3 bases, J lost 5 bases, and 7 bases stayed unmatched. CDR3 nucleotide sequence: TGTGCCAGCAGCTTGCGTAGCGGGAGAACTGAGACCCAGTACTTC. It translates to CASSLRSGRTETQYF. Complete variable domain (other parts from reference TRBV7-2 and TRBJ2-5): GAGVSQSPSNKVTEKGKDVELRCDPISGHTALYWYRQSLGQGLEFLIYFQGNSAPDKSGLPSDRFSAERTGGSVSTLTIQRTQQEDSAVYLCASSLRSGRTETQYFGPGTRLLVL.

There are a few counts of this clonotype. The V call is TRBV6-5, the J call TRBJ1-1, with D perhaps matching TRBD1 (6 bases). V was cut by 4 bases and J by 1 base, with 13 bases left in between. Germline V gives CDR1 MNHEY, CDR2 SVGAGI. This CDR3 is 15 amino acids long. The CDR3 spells CASSSVGRGNTEAFF. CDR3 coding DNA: TGTGCCAGCAGTTCAGTGGGCAGGGGGAACACTGAAGCTTTCTTT.

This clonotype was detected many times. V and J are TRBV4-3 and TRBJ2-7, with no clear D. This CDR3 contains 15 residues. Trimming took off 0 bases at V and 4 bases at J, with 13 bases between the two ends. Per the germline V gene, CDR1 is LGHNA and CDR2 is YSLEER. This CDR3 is CASSQDLLSAYEQYF. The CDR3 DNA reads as TGCGCCAGCAGCCAAGATTTGCTGTCGGCGTACGAGCAGTACTTC.

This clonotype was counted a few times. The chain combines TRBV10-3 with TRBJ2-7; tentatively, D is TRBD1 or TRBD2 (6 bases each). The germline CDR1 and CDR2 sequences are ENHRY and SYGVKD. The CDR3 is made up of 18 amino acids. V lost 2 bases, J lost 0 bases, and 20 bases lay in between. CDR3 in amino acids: CAISERHGGTFGSYEQYF. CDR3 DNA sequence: TGTGCCATCAGTGAGCGTCATGGCGGGACATTCGGCTCCTACGAGCAGTACTTC.

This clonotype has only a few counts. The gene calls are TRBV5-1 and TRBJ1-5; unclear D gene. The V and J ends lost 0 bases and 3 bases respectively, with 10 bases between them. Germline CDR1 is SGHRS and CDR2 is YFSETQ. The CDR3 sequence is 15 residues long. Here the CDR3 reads CASSLVSGPNQPQHF. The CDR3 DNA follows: TGCGCCAGCAGCTTGGTGTCTGGGCCCAATCAGCCCCAGCATTTT. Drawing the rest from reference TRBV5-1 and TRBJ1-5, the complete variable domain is KAGVTQTPRYLIKTRGQQVTLSCSPISGHRSVSWYQQTPGQGLQFLFEYFSETQRNKGNFPGRFSGRQFSNSRSEMNVSTLELGDSALYLCASSLVSGPNQPQHFGDGTRLSIL.

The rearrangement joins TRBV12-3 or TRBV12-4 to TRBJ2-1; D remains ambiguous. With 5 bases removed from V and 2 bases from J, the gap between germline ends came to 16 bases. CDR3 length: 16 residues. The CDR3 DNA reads TGTGCCAGCAGTCCGGACCGAAGATTGACCTACAATGAGCAGTTCTTC. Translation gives CASSPDRRLTYNEQFF.

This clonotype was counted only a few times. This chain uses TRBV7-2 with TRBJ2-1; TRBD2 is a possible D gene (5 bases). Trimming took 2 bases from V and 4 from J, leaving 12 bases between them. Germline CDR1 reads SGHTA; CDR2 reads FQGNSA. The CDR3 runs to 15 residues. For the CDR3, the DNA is TGTGCCAGCAGCTTATTTAGAGGGTCATACAATGAGCAGTTCTTC. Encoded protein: CASSLFRGSYNEQFF.

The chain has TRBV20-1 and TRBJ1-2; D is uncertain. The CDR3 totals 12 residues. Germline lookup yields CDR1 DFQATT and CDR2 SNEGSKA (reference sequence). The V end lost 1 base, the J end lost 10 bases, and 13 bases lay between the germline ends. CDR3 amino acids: CSARGSGVAYTF. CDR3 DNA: TGCAGTGCTAGAGGATCCGGGGTAGCCTACACCTTC.

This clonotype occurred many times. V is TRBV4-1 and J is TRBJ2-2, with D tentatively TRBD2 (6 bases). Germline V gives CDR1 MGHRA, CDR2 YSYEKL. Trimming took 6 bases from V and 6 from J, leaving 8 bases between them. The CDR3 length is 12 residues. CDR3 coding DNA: TGCGCCAGCAGTGGACTATCCGGGGAGCTGTTTTTT. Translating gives CASSGLSGELFF.

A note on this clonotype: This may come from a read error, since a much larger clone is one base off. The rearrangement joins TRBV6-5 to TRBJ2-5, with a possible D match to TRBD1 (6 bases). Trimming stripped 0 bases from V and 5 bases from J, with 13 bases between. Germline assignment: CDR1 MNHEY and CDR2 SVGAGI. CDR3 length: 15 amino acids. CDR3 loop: CASSYSRAGAETQYF. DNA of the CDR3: TGTGCCAGCAGTTACTCGAGAGCAGGGGCCGAGACCCAGTACTTC.

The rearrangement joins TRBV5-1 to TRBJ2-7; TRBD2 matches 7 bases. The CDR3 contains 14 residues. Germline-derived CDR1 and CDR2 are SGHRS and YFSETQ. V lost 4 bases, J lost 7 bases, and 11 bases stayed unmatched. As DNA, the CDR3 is TGCGCCAGCAGCCCCGGGACTACCGATGGGGAGCAGTACTTC. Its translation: CASSPGTTDGEQYF.

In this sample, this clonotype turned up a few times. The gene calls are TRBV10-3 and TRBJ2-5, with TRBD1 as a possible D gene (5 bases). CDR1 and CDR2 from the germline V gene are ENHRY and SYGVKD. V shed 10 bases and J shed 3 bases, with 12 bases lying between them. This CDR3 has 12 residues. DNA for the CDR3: TGTGCCACCCAGGGTTCAGAAGAGACCCAGTACTTC. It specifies CATQGSEETQYF.

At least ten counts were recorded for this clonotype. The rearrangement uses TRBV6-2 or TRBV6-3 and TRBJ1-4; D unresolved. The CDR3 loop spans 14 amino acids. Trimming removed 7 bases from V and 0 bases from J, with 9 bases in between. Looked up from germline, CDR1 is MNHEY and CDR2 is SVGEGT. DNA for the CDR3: TGTGCCAGCAAAGAAGTCCCAACTAATGAAAAACTGTTTTTT. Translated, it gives CASKEVPTNEKLFF.

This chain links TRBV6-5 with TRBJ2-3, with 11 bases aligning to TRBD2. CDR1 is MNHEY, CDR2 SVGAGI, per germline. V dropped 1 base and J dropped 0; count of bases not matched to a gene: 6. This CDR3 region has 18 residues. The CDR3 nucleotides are TGTGCCAGCAGTTACTTGGAGGGACTAGCGGTTAGCACAGATACGCAGTATTTT. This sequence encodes CASSYLEGLAVSTDTQYF.

CDR3 sequence (DNA): TGTGCCTGGAGTCCCACCGGCGGGAGGACAGATACGCAGTATTTT. It encodes CAWSPTGGRTDTQYF. The V gene is TRBV30, the J gene TRBJ2-3, with 8 bases matching TRBD2. The germline gives CDR1 GTSNPN, CDR2 SVGIG (reference sequence). The CDR3 sequence is 15 residues long. Trimming took 2 bases from V and 3 from J; bases not matched to a gene: 7.

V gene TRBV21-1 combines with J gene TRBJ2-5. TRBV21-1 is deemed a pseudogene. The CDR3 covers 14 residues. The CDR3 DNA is TGTGCCAGCAGAAAAACAGAACTTCAAGAGACCCAGTACTTC. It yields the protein CASRKTELQETQYF.

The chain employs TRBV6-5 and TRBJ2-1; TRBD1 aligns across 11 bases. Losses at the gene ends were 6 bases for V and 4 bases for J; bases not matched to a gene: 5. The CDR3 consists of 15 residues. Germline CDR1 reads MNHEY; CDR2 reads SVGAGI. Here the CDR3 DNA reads TGTGCCAGCAGGCGGGACAGGGGGGCATACAATGAGCAGTTCTTC. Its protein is CASRRDRGAYNEQFF.

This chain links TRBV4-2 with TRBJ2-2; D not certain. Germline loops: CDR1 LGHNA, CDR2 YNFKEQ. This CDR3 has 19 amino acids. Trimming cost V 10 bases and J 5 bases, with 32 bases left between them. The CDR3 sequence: CAMGPGPLGAVFRTGELFF. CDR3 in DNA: TGTGCCATGGGCCCCGGGCCCCTCGGCGCAGTTTTTCGTACCGGGGAGCTGTTTTTT.

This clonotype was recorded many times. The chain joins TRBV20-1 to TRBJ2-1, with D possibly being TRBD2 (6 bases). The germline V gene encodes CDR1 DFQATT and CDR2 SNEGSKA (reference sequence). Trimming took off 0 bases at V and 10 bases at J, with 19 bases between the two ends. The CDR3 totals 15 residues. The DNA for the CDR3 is TGCAGTGCTAGAGATACCAGCGGGTCCGGCAGGGAGCAGTTCTTC. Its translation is CSARDTSGSGREQFF.

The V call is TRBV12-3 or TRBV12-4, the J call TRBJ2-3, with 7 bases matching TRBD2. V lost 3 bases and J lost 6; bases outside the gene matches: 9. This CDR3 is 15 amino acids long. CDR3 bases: TGTGCCAGCAGTTTGTGGGGGGGTCAGGTGGATACGCAGTATTTT. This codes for CASSLWGGQVDTQYF.

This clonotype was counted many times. CDR3: CSANPPGGYRNEQYF. CDR3 nucleotide sequence: TGCAGTGCTAACCCCCCAGGGGGGTATAGGAACGAGCAGTACTTC. The chain uses TRBV20-1 and TRBJ2-7; D is perhaps TRBD1 (7 bases). From germline, CDR1 is DFQATT and CDR2 SNEGSKA (reference sequence). The V end was cut by 4 bases, the J end by 5 bases, with 21 bases between. The CDR3 spans 15 residues.

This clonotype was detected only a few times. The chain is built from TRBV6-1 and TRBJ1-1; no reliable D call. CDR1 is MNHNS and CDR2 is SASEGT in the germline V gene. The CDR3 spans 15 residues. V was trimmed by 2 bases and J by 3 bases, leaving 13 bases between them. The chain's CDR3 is CASSESPAPYTEAFF. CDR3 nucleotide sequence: TGTGCCAGCAGTGAAAGTCCAGCTCCCTACACTGAAGCTTTCTTT.

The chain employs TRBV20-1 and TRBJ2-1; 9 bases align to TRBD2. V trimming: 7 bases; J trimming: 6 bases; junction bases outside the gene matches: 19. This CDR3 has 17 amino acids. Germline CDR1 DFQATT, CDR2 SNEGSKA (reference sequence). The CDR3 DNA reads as TGCAGTGACTCAAAAGATGAAGCGGGAGGCGCATTCAATGAGCAGTTCTTC. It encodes CSDSKDEAGGAFNEQFF.